The subject of this entry is one T cell receptor beta chain. It lacks a known antigen. Per-nucleotide qualities are absent, and no much larger clonotype sits a single base away. This sample stems from a study of preoperative IRX-2 immunotherapy in early breast cancer (dated by TCRdb to about 2019). The library was obtained by the immunoSEQ multiplex PCR assay. TCRdb mirrors the immuneACCESS table, restricted to in-frame sequences. Some clones are absent from its copies; in checked studies, under half trace to an unresolved V gene, and the reason for the others is unknown. Counted in this sample were roughly 26,000 clones; about 90% of them appeared once. About 30% of the sample belongs to the ten largest clones. The CDR3 covers 15 residues, taking in both the cysteine and the phenylalanine. The DNA shown is the 45-base CDR3, in frame from base 1. V is pared back by 6 bases and J by 6 bases, with 22 bases lying between the germline termini. According to the germline V gene, CDR1 reads SGHRS and CDR2 reads YFSETQ.

Sample treatment or condition, as interpreted from the label and publication: preoperative locoregional IRX-2 cytokine immunotherapy. The samples were obtained from a phase Ib study that tested preoperative, locoregional IRX-2 cytokine immunotherapy meant to prime immune responses. Donors were patients with early-stage breast cancer who received IRX-2 before surgery. The sequencing here drew on tumor tissue, taken after IRX-2 immunotherapy. The rearrangement joined TRBV5-1 to TRBJ2-7; the D gene assignment is perhaps TRBD1 or TRBD2, with each matching 6 bases. The receptor was derived from a human donor with breast cancer. The CDR3 has the sequence CASINVPGAGGEQYF. The sequenced DNA is TGCGCCAGCATCAATGTTCCGGGGGCCGGAGGCGAGCAGTACTTC.